This entry describes one T cell receptor (beta chain). The source of the sample is a study of cytomegalovirus exposure and HLA in healthy donors. V lost 0 bases, J lost 9 bases, and 12 bases lay in between. CDR3 length: 15 amino acids. Germline-derived CDR1 and CDR2 are PRHDT and FYEKMQ (reference sequence). A multiplex PCR was run with 60 Vbeta primers and 13 Jbeta primers. TCRdb's table, derived via immunoSEQ multiplex PCR, lists solely in-frame clones and lacks some. The repertoire holds roughly 80,000 clones, with roughly 83% as singletons. The sample taken for sequencing was PBMCs. This chain connects TRBV13 to TRBJ1-6; TRBD1 is a possible D gene (6 bases). This clonotype was obtained from a woman between 50 and 59 years old in good health and CMV-seronegative. The chain's CDR3 is CASSLGGQSFSPLHF. CDR3 coding DNA: TGTGCCAGCAGCTTAGGTGGACAGAGTTTTTCACCCCTCCACTTT.